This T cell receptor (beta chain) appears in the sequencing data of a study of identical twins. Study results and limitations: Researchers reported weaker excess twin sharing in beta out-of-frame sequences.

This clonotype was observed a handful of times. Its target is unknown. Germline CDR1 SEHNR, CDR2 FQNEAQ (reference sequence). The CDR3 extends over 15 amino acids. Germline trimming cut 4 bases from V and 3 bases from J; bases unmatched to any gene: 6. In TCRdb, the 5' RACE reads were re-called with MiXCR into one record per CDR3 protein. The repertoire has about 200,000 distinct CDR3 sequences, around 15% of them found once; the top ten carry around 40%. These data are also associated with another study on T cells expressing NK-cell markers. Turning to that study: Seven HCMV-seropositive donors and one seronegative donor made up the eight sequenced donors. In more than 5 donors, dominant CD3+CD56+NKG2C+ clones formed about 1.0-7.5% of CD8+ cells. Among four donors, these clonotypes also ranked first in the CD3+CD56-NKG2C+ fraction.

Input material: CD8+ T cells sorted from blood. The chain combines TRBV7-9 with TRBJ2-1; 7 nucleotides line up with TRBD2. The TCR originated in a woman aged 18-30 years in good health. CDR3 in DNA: TGTGCCAGCAGCTCGAGCGGGAATGACTACAATGAGCAGTTCTTC. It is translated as CASSSSGNDYNEQFF.